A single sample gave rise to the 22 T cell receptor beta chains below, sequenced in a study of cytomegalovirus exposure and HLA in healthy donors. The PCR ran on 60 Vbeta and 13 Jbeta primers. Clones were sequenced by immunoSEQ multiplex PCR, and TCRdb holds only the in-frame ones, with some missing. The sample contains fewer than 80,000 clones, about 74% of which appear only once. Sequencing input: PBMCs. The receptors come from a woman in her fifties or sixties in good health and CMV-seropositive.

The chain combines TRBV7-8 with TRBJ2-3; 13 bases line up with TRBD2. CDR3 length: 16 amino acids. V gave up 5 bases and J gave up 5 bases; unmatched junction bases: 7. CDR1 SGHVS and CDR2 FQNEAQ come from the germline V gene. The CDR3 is CASSPLTSGGQDTQYF. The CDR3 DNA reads TGTGCCAGCAGCCCCCTGACTAGCGGGGGGCAAGATACGCAGTATTTT.

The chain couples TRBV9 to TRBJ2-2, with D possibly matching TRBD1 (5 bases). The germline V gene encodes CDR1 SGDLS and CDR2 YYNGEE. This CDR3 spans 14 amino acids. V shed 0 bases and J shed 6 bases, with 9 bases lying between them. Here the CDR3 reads CASSVEGEPGELFF. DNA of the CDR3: TGTGCCAGCAGCGTAGAAGGGGAACCCGGGGAGCTGTTTTTT.

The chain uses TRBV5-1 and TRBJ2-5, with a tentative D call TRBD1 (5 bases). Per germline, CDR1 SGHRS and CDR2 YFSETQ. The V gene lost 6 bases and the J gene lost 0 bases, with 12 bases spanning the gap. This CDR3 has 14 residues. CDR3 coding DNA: TGCGCCAGCAATTCTGGACACAACCAAGAGACCCAGTACTTC. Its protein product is CASNSGHNQETQYF. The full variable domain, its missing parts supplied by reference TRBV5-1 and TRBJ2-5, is KAGVTQTPRYLIKTRGQQVTLSCSPISGHRSVSWYQQTPGQGLQFLFEYFSETQRNKGNFPGRFSGRQFSNSRSEMNVSTLELGDSALYLCASNSGHNQETQYFGPGTRLLVL.

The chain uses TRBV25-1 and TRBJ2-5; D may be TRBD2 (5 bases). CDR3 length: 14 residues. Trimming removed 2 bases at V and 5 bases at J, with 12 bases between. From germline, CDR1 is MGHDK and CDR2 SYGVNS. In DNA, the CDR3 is TGTGCCAGCAGTGAAGCACGGGGTCGTGAGACCCAGTACTTC. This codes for CASSEARGRETQYF.

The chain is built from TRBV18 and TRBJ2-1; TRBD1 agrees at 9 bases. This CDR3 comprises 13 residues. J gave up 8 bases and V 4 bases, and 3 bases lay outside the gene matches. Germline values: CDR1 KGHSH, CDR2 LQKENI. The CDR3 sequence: CASSLDRGDEQFF. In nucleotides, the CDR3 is TGTGCCAGCTCACTAGACAGGGGGGATGAGCAGTTCTTC.

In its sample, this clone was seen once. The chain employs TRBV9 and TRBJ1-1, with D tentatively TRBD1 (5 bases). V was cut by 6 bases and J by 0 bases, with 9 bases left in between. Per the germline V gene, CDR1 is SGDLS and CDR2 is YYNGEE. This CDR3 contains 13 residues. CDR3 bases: TGTGCCAGCACCCGGGGGGTGAACACTGAAGCTTTCTTT. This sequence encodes CASTRGVNTEAFF.

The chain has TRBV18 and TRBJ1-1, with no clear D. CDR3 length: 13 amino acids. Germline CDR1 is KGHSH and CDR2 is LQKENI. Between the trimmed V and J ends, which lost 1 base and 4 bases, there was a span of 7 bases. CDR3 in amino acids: CASSPQTVTEAFF. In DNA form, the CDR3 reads TGTGCCAGCTCACCACAAACAGTCACTGAAGCTTTCTTT.

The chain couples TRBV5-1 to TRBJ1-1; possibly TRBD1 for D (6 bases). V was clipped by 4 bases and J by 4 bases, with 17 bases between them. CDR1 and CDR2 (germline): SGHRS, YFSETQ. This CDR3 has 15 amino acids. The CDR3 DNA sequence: TGCGCCAGCAGCCCGAAACAGGGTGACGGCACTGAAGCTTTCTTT. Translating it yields CASSPKQGDGTEAFF.

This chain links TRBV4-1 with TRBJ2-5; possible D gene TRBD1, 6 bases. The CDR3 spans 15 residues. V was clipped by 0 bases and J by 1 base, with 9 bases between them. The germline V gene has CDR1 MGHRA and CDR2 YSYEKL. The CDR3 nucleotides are TGCGCCAGCAGCCAAGACAGGGGATTCCAAGAGACCCAGTACTTC. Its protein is CASSQDRGFQETQYF.

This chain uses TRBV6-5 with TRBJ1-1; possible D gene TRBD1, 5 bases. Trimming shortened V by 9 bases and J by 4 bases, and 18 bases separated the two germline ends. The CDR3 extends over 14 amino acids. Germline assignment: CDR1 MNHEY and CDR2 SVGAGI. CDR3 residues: CASIEGPGGTEAFF. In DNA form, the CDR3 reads TGTGCCAGTATTGAAGGGCCGGGGGGCACTGAAGCTTTCTTT.

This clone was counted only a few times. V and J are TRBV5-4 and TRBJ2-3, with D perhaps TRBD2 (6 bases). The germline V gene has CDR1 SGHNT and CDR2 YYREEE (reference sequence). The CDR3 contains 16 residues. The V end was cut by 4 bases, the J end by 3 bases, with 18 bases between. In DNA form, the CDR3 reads TGTGCCAGCAGCCGTGGCGGAGGGCCCTCGACAGATACGCAGTATTTT. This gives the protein CASSRGGGPSTDTQYF.

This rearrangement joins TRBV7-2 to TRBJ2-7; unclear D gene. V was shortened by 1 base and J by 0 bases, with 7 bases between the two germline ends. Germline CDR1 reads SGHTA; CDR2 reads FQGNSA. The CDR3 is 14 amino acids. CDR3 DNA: TGTGCCAGCAGCTTAGAGTACTCCTCCTACGAGCAGTACTTC. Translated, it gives CASSLEYSSYEQYF.

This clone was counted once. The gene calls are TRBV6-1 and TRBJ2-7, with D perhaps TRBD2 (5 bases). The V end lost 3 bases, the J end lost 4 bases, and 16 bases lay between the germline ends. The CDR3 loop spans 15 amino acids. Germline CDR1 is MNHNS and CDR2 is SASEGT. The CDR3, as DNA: TGTGCCAGCAGTGATTCTGACAAGCGGATTTACGAGCAGTACTTC. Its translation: CASSDSDKRIYEQYF.

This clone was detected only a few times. The CDR3 reads CASTGQGQGPTEAFF. CDR3 bases: TGTGCCAGCACGGGACAGGGTCAGGGACCCACTGAAGCTTTCTTT. This chain uses TRBV6-5 with TRBJ1-1; TRBD1 agrees at 9 bases. The length of the CDR3 is 15 residues. J lost 4 bases, V lost 7 bases, and 10 bases had no gene match. Germline CDR1 and CDR2: MNHEY and SVGAGI.

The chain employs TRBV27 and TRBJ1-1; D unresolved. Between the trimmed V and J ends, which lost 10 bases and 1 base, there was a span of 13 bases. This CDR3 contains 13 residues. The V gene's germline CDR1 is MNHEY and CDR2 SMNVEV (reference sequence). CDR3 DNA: TGTGCCACCGCTGGTCGGGGGAACACTGAAGCTTTCTTT. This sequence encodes CATAGRGNTEAFF.

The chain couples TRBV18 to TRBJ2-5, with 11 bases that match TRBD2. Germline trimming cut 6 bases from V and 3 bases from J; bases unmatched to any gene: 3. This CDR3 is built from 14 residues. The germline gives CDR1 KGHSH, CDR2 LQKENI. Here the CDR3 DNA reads TGTGCCAGCTCGCAACTAGCGGGAGAAGAGACCCAGTACTTC. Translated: CASSQLAGEETQYF.

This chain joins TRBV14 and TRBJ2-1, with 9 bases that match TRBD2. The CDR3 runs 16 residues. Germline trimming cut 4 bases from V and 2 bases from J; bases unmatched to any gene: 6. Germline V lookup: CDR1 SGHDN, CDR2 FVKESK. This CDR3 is CASSPGGRGTYNEQFF. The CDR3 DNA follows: TGTGCCAGCAGCCCTGGCGGGAGGGGTACCTACAATGAGCAGTTCTTC.

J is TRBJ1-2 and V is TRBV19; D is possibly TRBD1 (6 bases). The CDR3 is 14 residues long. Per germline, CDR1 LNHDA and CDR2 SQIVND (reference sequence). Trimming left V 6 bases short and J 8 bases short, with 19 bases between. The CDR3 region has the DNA TGTGCCAGTAGCCACCTAAGGGGGGGAAACGGCTACACCTTC. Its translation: CASSHLRGGNGYTF.

CDR3 nucleotide sequence: TGTGCCAGCAGCGTAGCAGGGTACACCGGGGAGCTGTTTTTT. Its protein is CASSVAGYTGELFF. The chain uses TRBV9 and TRBJ2-2; weak D call: TRBD1 (5 bases). The CDR3 spans 14 residues. CDR1 is SGDLS, CDR2 YYNGEE, per germline. Between the trimmed V and J ends, which lost 0 bases and 3 bases, there was a span of 6 bases.

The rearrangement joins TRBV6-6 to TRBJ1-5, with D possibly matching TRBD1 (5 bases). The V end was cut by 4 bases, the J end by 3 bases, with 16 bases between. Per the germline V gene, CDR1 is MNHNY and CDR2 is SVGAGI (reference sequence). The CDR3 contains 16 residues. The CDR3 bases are TGTGCCAGCAGTTCTTCCCGGGGGAGCTACAATCAGCCCCAGCATTTT. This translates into CASSSSRGSYNQPQHF.

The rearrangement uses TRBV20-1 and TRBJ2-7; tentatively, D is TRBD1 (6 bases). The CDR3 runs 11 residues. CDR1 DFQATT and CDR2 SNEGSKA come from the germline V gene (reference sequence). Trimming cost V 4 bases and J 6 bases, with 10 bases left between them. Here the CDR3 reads CSANQGSEQYF. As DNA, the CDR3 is TGCAGTGCTAATCAGGGGAGCGAGCAGTACTTC.

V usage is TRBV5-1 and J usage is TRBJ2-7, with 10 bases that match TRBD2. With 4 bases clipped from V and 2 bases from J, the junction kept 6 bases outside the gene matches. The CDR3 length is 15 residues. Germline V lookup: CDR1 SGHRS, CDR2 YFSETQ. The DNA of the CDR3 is TGCGCCAGCAGCGCTGGGACTAGCGTAGCCTACGAGCAGTACTTC. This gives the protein CASSAGTSVAYEQYF.